Listed here are 32 T cell receptor beta chains from one sample, sequenced in a study of control samples from healthy donors and cancer patients. This table comes from immunoSEQ multiplex PCR, and its TCRdb copy is limited to in-frame clones, with some not included. The sample has 150,000 or so clones, around 90% seen once. The sample taken for sequencing was blood. The receptor source for this set is a woman between 25 and 40 years old in good health.

The V and J genes are TRBV4-2 and TRBJ1-5, with D perhaps matching TRBD1 (5 bases). The CDR3 is 17 amino acids. Trimming removed 3 bases from V and 5 bases from J, with 20 bases in between. The germline V gene has CDR1 LGHNA and CDR2 YNFKEQ. CDR3 region: CASSQPSSAQGYQPQHF. The CDR3 DNA follows: TGTGCCAGCAGCCAGCCATCGTCTGCGCAGGGATATCAGCCCCAGCATTTT.

The V call is TRBV6-5, the J call TRBJ2-7; possibly TRBD1 for D (6 bases). The V and J ends lost 2 bases and 2 bases respectively, with 10 bases between them. Per germline, CDR1 MNHEY and CDR2 SVGAGI. CDR3 size: 14 residues. The CDR3 loop is CASSYKGHPYEQYF. CDR3 in DNA: TGTGCCAGCAGTTACAAGGGACACCCCTACGAGCAGTACTTC.

This clone was seen a single time. V usage is TRBV18 and J usage is TRBJ1-5; TRBD1 matches at 9 bases. With 6 bases clipped from V and 4 bases from J, the junction kept 7 bases outside the gene matches. This CDR3 is 15 amino acids long. Germline values: CDR1 KGHSH, CDR2 LQKENI. The CDR3: CASSQGQGTNQPQHF. The CDR3 region has the DNA TGTGCCAGCTCCCAAGGACAGGGGACTAATCAGCCCCAGCATTTT.

This clone has just one count. The chain employs TRBV5-1 and TRBJ2-7; a weak D match, TRBD1 (6 bases). Germline CDR1 SGHRS, CDR2 YFSETQ. This CDR3 is built from 14 residues. V was clipped by 3 bases and J by 2 bases, with 12 bases between them. CDR3 nucleotides: TGCGCCAGCAGCTACGACAGGCCAACCTACGAGCAGTACTTC. Its translation is CASSYDRPTYEQYF.

The chain is built from TRBV15 and TRBJ2-4, with D unresolved. V lost 0 bases to trimming and J lost 5 bases, with 8 bases between them. Per the germline V gene, CDR1 is LNHNV and CDR2 is YYDKDF (reference sequence). This CDR3 comprises 14 residues. CDR3 in amino acids: CATSRDPGQNIQYF. Written as DNA, the CDR3 is TGTGCCACCAGCAGAGATCCCGGACAAAACATTCAGTACTTC.

The rearrangement uses TRBV14 and TRBJ2-2, with D maybe TRBD2 (5 bases). V lost 2 bases and J lost 1, with 11 bases in between. This CDR3 region has 16 residues. Looked up from germline, CDR1 is SGHDN and CDR2 is FVKESK. For the CDR3, the DNA is TGTGCCAGCAGCCAATCGACGCGGGTGAACACCGGGGAGCTGTTTTTT. Protein product: CASSQSTRVNTGELFF. Filled out from reference TRBV14 and TRBJ2-2, the complete variable domain reads EAGVTQFPSHSVIEKGQTVTLRCDPISGHDNLYWYRRVMGKEIKFLLHFVKESKQDESGMPNNRFLAERTGGTYSTLKVQPAELEDSGVYFCASSQSTRVNTGELFFGEGSRLTVL.

The chain is built from TRBV5-6 and TRBJ2-5; D call uncertain. V was trimmed by 1 base and J by 1 base, leaving 5 bases between them. In germline, CDR1 is SGHDT, CDR2 YYEEEE. The CDR3 is 13 amino acids. CDR3 DNA: TGTGCCAGCAGCTTGCACAGCCAAGAGACCCAGTACTTC. Translation gives CASSLHSQETQYF.

V gene TRBV24-1 combines with J gene TRBJ1-5; D possibly corresponds to TRBD1 (5 bases). V was shortened by 7 bases and J by 0 bases, with 9 bases between the two germline ends. The CDR3 loop spans 14 amino acids. Germline V gene data show CDR1 as KGHDR and CDR2 as SFDVKD. CDR3 nucleotide sequence: TGTGCCACCAGCCGGGGGGATAGCAATCAGCCCCAGCATTTT. This sequence encodes CATSRGDSNQPQHF.

The CDR3 spells CASSLAWGRPEQFF. The DNA of the CDR3 is TGTGCCAGCAGCTTGGCTTGGGGACGGCCTGAGCAGTTCTTC. J is TRBJ2-1 and V is TRBV7-2; D is tentatively TRBD1 or TRBD2 (5 bases each). This CDR3 contains 14 residues. Germline V gene lookup returns CDR1 SGHTA and CDR2 FQGNSA. Deletions cut 3 bases from V and 9 bases from J, with 15 bases between. The entire variable domain, with the rest obtained from reference TRBV7-2 and TRBJ2-1, is as follows: GAGVSQSPSNKVTEKGKDVELRCDPISGHTALYWYRQSLGQGLEFLIYFQGNSAPDKSGLPSDRFSAERTGGSVSTLTIQRTQQEDSAVYLCASSLAWGRPEQFFGPGTRLTVL.

V usage is TRBV4-1 and J usage is TRBJ2-1; 9 nucleotides match TRBD2. Trimming took 0 bases from V and 7 from J; bases not matched to a gene: 7. Germline loops: CDR1 MGHRA, CDR2 YSYEKL. This CDR3 is built from 16 residues. Here the CDR3 DNA reads TGCGCCAGCAGCCAAGAGGTCGCGGGGGGGCGGAATGAGCAGTTCTTC. The encoded protein is CASSQEVAGGRNEQFF.

The CDR3 DNA sequence: TGTGCCAGCAGCCGGACTAGCGGTGGGGGGAATGAGCAGTTCTTC. Protein: CASSRTSGGGNEQFF. The rearrangement joins TRBV9 to TRBJ2-1, with TRBD2 matching 10 bases. The germline V gene has CDR1 SGDLS and CDR2 YYNGEE. Trimming removed 4 bases from V and 7 bases from J; junction bases left unmatched: 8. The CDR3 contains 15 residues.

The CDR3 here is CASSPELDTGELFF. The CDR3 DNA reads as TGTGCCAGCAGCCCTGAGCTCGATACCGGGGAGCTGTTTTTT. The chain uses TRBV7-6 and TRBJ2-2; no clear D gene. CDR1 is SGHVS and CDR2 is FNYEAQ in the germline V gene. The CDR3 has 14 amino acids. V lost 5 bases to trimming and J lost 5 bases, with 12 bases between them.

The rearrangement joins TRBV5-1 to TRBJ2-1; D is unresolved. The V gene's germline CDR1 is SGHRS and CDR2 YFSETQ. The V end was cut by 4 bases, the J end by 8 bases, with 16 bases between. The CDR3 is made up of 14 amino acids. The CDR3 DNA reads TGCGCCAGCAGCCCAGGTTTTGAGAGCGATGAGCAGTTCTTC. It yields the protein CASSPGFESDEQFF.

The chain is built from TRBV12-3 or TRBV12-4 and TRBJ1-1; D unclear. The CDR3 contains 13 residues. V lost 4 bases to trimming and J lost 7 bases, with 13 bases between them. The DNA of the CDR3 is TGTGCCAGCAGTTCCGTAGGATTGGGTGAAGCTTTCTTT. Its protein product is CASSSVGLGEAFF.

The chain has TRBV11-2 and TRBJ1-1; D might be TRBD1 (5 bases). The length of the CDR3 is 14 residues. Trimming left V 5 bases short and J 0 bases short, with 10 bases between. From germline, CDR1 is SGHAT and CDR2 FQNNGV. CDR3 amino acids: CASSPGRMNTEAFF. The CDR3 DNA reads as TGTGCCAGCAGCCCGGGACGGATGAACACTGAAGCTTTCTTT. The whole variable domain, filled in from reference TRBV11-2 and TRBJ1-1, reads EAGVAQSPRYKIIEKRQSVAFWCNPISGHATLYWYQQILGQGPKLLIQFQNNGVVDDSQLPKDRFSAERLKGVDSTLKIQPAKLEDSAVYLCASSPGRMNTEAFFGQGTRLTVV.

This clone was observed a handful of times. The genes are TRBV7-8 and TRBJ1-3, with a weak D call TRBD1 (5 bases). Germline CDR1 reads SGHVS; CDR2 reads FQNEAQ. This CDR3 has 16 residues. V shed 2 bases and J shed 1 base, with 12 bases lying between them. CDR3 region: CASSLTMGVSGNTIYF. CDR3 sequence (DNA): TGTGCCAGCAGCTTAACAATGGGGGTGTCTGGAAACACCATATATTTT.

The chain employs TRBV4-1 and TRBJ2-7; D might be TRBD2 (6 bases). Looked up from germline, CDR1 is MGHRA and CDR2 is YSYEKL. V was cut by 0 bases and J by 4 bases, with 16 bases left in between. This CDR3 has 16 residues. CDR3 in DNA: TGCGCCAGCAGCCAAGAAGCGCAGGTCCGGGAGTACGAGCAGTACTTC. Protein product: CASSQEAQVREYEQYF.

V gene TRBV28 combines with J gene TRBJ2-2; the match to TRBD2 covers 11 bases. From germline, CDR1 is MDHEN and CDR2 SYDVKM. The CDR3 is 15 amino acids. V shed 4 bases and J 8 bases; nucleotides not matched to a gene: 6. CDR3: CASSSVAGGRGELFF. The CDR3 DNA reads TGTGCCAGCAGTTCGGTAGCGGGAGGGAGAGGGGAGCTGTTTTTT.

The chain employs TRBV10-2 and TRBJ2-5; D not resolved. Trimming cost V 5 bases and J 3 bases, with 10 bases left between them. Germline assignment: CDR1 WSHSY and CDR2 SAAADI. The CDR3 totals 13 residues. CDR3 loop: CASSQTLEETQYF. CDR3 DNA: TGCGCCAGCAGTCAGACCCTAGAAGAGACCCAGTACTTC.

This chain joins TRBV2 and TRBJ2-5, with TRBD2 as a possible D gene (5 bases). The germline gives CDR1 SNHLY, CDR2 FYNNEI. The CDR3 loop spans 15 amino acids. V lost 3 bases to trimming and J lost 2 bases, with 13 bases between them. CDR3 DNA: TGTGCCAGCAGTGAGGAAGGACTCACTCAAGAGACCCAGTACTTC. Translation: CASSEEGLTQETQYF.

V is TRBV6-1 and J is TRBJ2-7, with D hard to call. V was cut by 0 bases and J by 1 base, with 7 bases left in between. Germline lookup yields CDR1 MNHNS and CDR2 SASEGT. The CDR3 is 14 residues long. CDR3 DNA sequence: TGTGCCAGCAGTGAAGCCCACGGATCCTACGAGCAGTACTTC. This gives the protein CASSEAHGSYEQYF.

V gene TRBV19 combines with J gene TRBJ1-2; D possibly corresponds to TRBD1 (5 bases). Germline V gene data show CDR1 as LNHDA and CDR2 as SQIVND (reference sequence). V shed 10 bases and J shed 5 bases, with 23 bases lying between them. The CDR3 runs 15 residues. In DNA, the CDR3 is TGTGCCACGAGGCCGGGAGGGGACTCTCGTTATGGCTACACCTTC. The encoded protein is CATRPGGDSRYGYTF.

The V and J genes are TRBV27 and TRBJ2-6, with D perhaps matching TRBD2 (6 bases). Trimming shortened V by 5 bases and J by 0 bases, and 20 bases separated the two germline ends. The CDR3 is 19 amino acids. Germline-derived CDR1 and CDR2 are MNHEY and SMNVEV (reference sequence). The CDR3 DNA reads TGTGCCAGCAGTCCCTTCCCCCCAGGGAGGAGCTCTGGGGCCAACGTCCTGACTTTC. The encoded protein is CASSPFPPGRSSGANVLTF.

The chain uses TRBV6-2 or TRBV6-3 and TRBJ1-2; D is possibly TRBD1 (5 bases). With 4 bases removed from V and 7 bases from J, the gap between germline ends came to 10 bases. Germline lookup yields CDR1 MNHEY and CDR2 SVGEGT. The CDR3 has 12 amino acids. The CDR3 region is CASSSRGSGYTF. The CDR3 nucleotides read TGTGCCAGCAGTTCGAGGGGATCTGGCTACACCTTC.

This clone came up many times. The V and J genes are TRBV6-1 and TRBJ2-2; TRBD1 might be the D (5 bases). Germline V gives CDR1 MNHNS, CDR2 SASEGT. V lost 2 bases, J lost 0 bases, and 13 bases lay in between. CDR3 length: 17 residues. The CDR3 DNA follows: TGTGCCAGCAGTGAAAGATCGCCAGGGCCGAACACCGGGGAGCTGTTTTTT. Its protein is CASSERSPGPNTGELFF.

V is TRBV12-5 and J is TRBJ1-1; D is uncertain. The CDR3 spans 16 residues. Germline-derived CDR1 and CDR2 are LGHNT and FRNRAP. V was trimmed by 1 base and J by 0 bases, leaving 12 bases between them. This chain's CDR3 is CASGLALDTLNTEAFF. The CDR3 DNA is TGTGCTAGTGGTTTGGCCTTAGACACCTTGAACACTGAAGCTTTCTTT.

The rearrangement joins TRBV7-2 to TRBJ1-1; D gene uncertain. Trimming took off 4 bases at V and 1 base at J, with 13 bases between the two ends. CDR3 length: 15 amino acids. CDR1 and CDR2 from the germline V gene are SGHTA and FQGNSA. The CDR3 DNA reads TGTGCCAGCAGCTCCGATCCGAGTCCGAACACTGAAGCTTTCTTT. This translates into CASSSDPSPNTEAFF.

This clone has a single count. This chain uses TRBV20-1 with TRBJ1-3; a weak D match, TRBD1 (6 bases). The germline V and J ends were trimmed by 3 bases and 3 bases, with 15 bases remaining between them. This CDR3 is built from 15 residues. Germline-derived CDR1 and CDR2 are DFQATT and SNEGSKA (reference sequence). The CDR3 bases are TGCAGTGCTAGTACCCCAACAGGGTATGGAAACACCATATATTTT. Its protein is CSASTPTGYGNTIYF.

The gene calls are TRBV6-5 and TRBJ2-7; 8 bases are a match to TRBD2. Germline values: CDR1 MNHEY, CDR2 SVGAGI. This CDR3 has 14 residues. Trimming cost V 6 bases and J 7 bases; bases outside gene matches: 11. This chain's CDR3 is CASSPSGRVGEQYF. The CDR3 nucleotides are TGTGCCAGCAGCCCAAGCGGGAGAGTGGGAGAGCAGTACTTC.

The CDR3 reads CASTMDRTSYEQYF. CDR3 nucleotide sequence: TGCGCCAGCACCATGGACAGGACATCCTACGAGCAGTACTTC. V usage is TRBV5-1 and J usage is TRBJ2-7; TRBD1 matches at 7 bases. The CDR3 is 14 amino acids. CDR1 is SGHRS, CDR2 YFSETQ, per germline. V was pared by 6 bases and J by 1 base, with 7 bases of the junction left unmatched.

This clone has a single count. The chain carries TRBV5-1 and TRBJ2-5; 7 nucleotides align to TRBD1. Germline V gene lookup returns CDR1 SGHRS and CDR2 YFSETQ. The CDR3 has 14 amino acids. Trimming cost V 0 bases and J 5 bases; bases outside gene matches: 4. The CDR3 loop is CASSLASGQETQYF. CDR3 sequence (DNA): TGCGCCAGCAGCTTGGCCTCGGGACAGGAGACCCAGTACTTC. Full variable domain (rest looked up from reference TRBV5-1 and TRBJ2-5): KAGVTQTPRYLIKTRGQQVTLSCSPISGHRSVSWYQQTPGQGLQFLFEYFSETQRNKGNFPGRFSGRQFSNSRSEMNVSTLELGDSALYLCASSLASGQETQYFGPGTRLLVL.

The rearrangement links TRBV4-1 to TRBJ1-5, with 7 positions matching TRBD1. CDR1 is MGHRA, CDR2 YSYEKL, per germline. This CDR3 comprises 14 residues. J lost 7 bases, V lost 0 bases, and 3 bases had no gene match. The CDR3 DNA reads TGCGCCAGCAGCCAAGACAGGGGGAAGCAGCCCCAGCATTTT. This translates into CASSQDRGKQPQHF.